Each of the 9 T cell receptor beta chains below was sequenced from the same sample in a study of T cell changes during pregnancy in multiple sclerosis. The table came from immunoSEQ multiplex PCR; TCRdb's copy has only in-frame clones and leaves some out. This table has tens of thousands of clones, about nine tenths appearing once. The material sequenced was CD4+ T cells from peripheral blood mononuclear cells, taken before pregnancy. The source is a female donor with multiple sclerosis, enrolled in a pregnancy study.

The chain uses TRBV6-1 and TRBJ2-1, with 12 positions matching TRBD2. Looked up from germline, CDR1 is MNHNS and CDR2 is SASEGT. J was trimmed by 4 bases and V by 4 bases; bases with no gene match: 11. This CDR3 has 18 amino acids. As DNA, the CDR3 is TGTGCCAGCAGTGGGGGTCTAGCGGGGGGGCCACTATACAATGAGCAGTTCTTC. Translation: CASSGGLAGGPLYNEQFF.

This clone has just one count. In DNA form, the CDR3 reads TGCAGCGTCCTGCGGGGGGCCGGGGAAAAACTGTTTTTT. Translation: CSVLRGAGEKLFF. J is TRBJ1-4 and V is TRBV29-1, with D possibly being TRBD1 (6 bases). Germline V gene lookup returns CDR1 SQVTM and CDR2 ANQGSEA. Trimming took 6 bases from V and 8 from J, leaving 16 bases between them. There are 13 residues in the CDR3.

The J gene is TRBJ2-7, the V gene TRBV4-2; 7 positions agree with TRBD2. V shed 1 base and J 1 base; nucleotides not matched to a gene: 4. Germline assignment: CDR1 LGHNA and CDR2 YNFKEQ. This CDR3 has 15 residues. The CDR3, as DNA: TGTGCCAGCAGCCAAGCTCTGGGGGGGTCCTACGAGCAGTACTTC. Amino acids: CASSQALGGSYEQYF.

The table lists this clone with a count of one. J is TRBJ1-4 and V is TRBV5-1; 11 nucleotides agree with TRBD1. V shed 4 bases and J 8 bases; nucleotides not matched to a gene: 7. The germline V gene has CDR1 SGHRS and CDR2 YFSETQ. CDR3 length: 15 amino acids. The CDR3 DNA is TGCGCCAGCAGCCCACGGACAGGGGGCGGAGAAAAACTGTTTTTT. It translates to CASSPRTGGGEKLFF.

This chain uses TRBV11-2 with TRBJ1-2; 8 positions agree with TRBD1. CDR1 SGHAT and CDR2 FQNNGV come from the germline V gene. The CDR3 runs to 13 residues. Germline trimming cut 6 bases from V and 4 bases from J; bases unmatched to any gene: 4. The CDR3 nucleotides read TGTGCCAGCAGTCTGACAGGGGCCTATGGCTACACCTTC. It is translated as CASSLTGAYGYTF.

V gene TRBV29-1 combines with J gene TRBJ1-2, with 9 bases that match TRBD1. The J segment lost 8 bases and the V segment lost 8 bases, leaving 6 bases of the junction unmatched. The CDR3 sequence is 11 residues long. In germline, CDR1 is SQVTM, CDR2 ANQGSEA. The CDR3 DNA reads as TGCAGCACATGGACAGGGGAGGGCTACACCTTC. This gives the protein CSTWTGEGYTF. Combining the CDR3 with reference TRBV29-1 and TRBJ1-2 gives the whole variable domain SAVISQKPSRDICQRGTSLTIQCQVDSQVTMMFWYRQQPGQSLTLIATANQGSEATYESGFVIDKFPISRPNLTFSTLTVSNMSPEDSSIYLCSTWTGEGYTFGSGTRLTVV.

V and J are TRBV9 and TRBJ1-3; TRBD1 might be the D (6 bases). Germline lookup yields CDR1 SGDLS and CDR2 YYNGEE. The V gene lost 3 bases and the J gene lost 0 bases, with 16 bases spanning the gap. The CDR3 sequence is 17 residues long. This CDR3 is CASSAETGPYSGNTIYF. The CDR3 DNA is TGTGCCAGCAGCGCCGAGACAGGACCTTACTCTGGAAACACCATATATTTT.

This chain connects TRBV25-1 to TRBJ1-2, with 7 positions matching TRBD1. The V gene end was trimmed by 9 bases and the J gene end by 5 bases; junction bases not matched to a gene: 9. In germline, CDR1 is MGHDK, CDR2 SYGVNS. CDR3 length: 13 amino acids. This CDR3 reads CARKRDSFYGYTF. CDR3 DNA sequence: TGTGCCAGGAAACGGGACAGCTTTTATGGCTACACCTTC.

The CDR3 protein is CAIRREGSTDTQYF. In DNA, the CDR3 is TGTGCCATCAGGCGGGAGGGGAGCACAGATACGCAGTATTTT. The chain combines TRBV10-3 with TRBJ2-3; 9 bases line up with TRBD2. The CDR3 runs 14 residues. Trimming at V came to 6 bases and at J to 0 bases, leaving 1 base not matched to a gene. Germline CDR1 ENHRY, CDR2 SYGVKD.